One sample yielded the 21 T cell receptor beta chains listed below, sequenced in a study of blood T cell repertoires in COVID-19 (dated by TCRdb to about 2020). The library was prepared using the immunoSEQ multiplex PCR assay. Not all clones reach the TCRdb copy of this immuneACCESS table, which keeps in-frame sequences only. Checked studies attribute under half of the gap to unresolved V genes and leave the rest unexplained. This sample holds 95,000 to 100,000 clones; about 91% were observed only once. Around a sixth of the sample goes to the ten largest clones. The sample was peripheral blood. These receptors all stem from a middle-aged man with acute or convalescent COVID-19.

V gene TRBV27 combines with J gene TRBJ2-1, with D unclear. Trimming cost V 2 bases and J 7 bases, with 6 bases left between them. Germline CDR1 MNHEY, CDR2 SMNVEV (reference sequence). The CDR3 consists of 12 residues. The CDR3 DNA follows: TGTGCCAGCAGTTTAGGTCGGAATGAGCAGTTCTTC. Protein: CASSLGRNEQFF.

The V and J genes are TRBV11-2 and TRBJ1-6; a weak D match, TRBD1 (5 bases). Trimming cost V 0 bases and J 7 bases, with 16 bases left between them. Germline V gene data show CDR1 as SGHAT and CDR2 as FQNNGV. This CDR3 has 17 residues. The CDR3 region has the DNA TGTGCCAGCAGCTTAGATCGGGGAGGGGCTCCCAATTCACCCCTCCACTTT. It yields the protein CASSLDRGGAPNSPLHF.

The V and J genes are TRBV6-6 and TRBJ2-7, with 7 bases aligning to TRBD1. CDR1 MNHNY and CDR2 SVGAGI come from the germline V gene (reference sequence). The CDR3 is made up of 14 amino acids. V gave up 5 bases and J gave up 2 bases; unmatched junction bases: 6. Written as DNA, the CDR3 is TGTGCCAGCAGTAAGTCCGGGACAGCCTACGAGCAGTACTTC. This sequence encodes CASSKSGTAYEQYF.

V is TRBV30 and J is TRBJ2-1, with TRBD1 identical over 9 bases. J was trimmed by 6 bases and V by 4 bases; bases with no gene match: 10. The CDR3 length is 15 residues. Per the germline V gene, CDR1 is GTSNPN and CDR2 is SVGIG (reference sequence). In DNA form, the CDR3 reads TGTGCCTGGACCCTGGACAGGGGATCGGGCAATGAGCAGTTCTTC. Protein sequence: CAWTLDRGSGNEQFF. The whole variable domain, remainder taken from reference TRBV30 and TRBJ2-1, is SQTIHQWPATLVQPVGSPLSLECTVEGTSNPNLYWYRQAAGRGLQLLFYSVGIGQISSEVPQNLSASRPQDRQFILSSKKLLLSDSGFYLCAWTLDRGSGNEQFFGPGTRLTVL.

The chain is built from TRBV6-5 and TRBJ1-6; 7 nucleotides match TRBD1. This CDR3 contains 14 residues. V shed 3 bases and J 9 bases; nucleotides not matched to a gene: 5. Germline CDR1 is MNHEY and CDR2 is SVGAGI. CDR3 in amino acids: CASSYEGAGSPLHF. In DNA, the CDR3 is TGTGCCAGCAGTTATGAGGGGGCCGGTTCACCCCTCCACTTT.

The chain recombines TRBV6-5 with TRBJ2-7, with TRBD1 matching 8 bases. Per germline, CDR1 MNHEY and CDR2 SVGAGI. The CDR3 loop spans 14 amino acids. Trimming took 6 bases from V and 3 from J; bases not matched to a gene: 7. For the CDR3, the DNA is TGTGCCAGCAGACCCCGCGGACAGGGCTACGAGCAGTACTTC. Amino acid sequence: CASRPRGQGYEQYF.

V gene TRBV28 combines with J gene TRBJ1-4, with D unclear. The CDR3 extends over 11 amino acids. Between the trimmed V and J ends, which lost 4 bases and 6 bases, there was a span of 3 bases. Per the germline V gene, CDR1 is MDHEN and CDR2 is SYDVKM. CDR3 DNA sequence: TGTGCCAGCAGTTCATATGAAAAACTGTTTTTT. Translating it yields CASSSYEKLFF.

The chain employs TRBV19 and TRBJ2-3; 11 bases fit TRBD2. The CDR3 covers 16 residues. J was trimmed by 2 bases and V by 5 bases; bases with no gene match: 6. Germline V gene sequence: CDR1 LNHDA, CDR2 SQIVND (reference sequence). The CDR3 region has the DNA TGTGCCAGTAGTCCAAGACTAGCGGGGATCACAGATACGCAGTATTTT. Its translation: CASSPRLAGITDTQYF.

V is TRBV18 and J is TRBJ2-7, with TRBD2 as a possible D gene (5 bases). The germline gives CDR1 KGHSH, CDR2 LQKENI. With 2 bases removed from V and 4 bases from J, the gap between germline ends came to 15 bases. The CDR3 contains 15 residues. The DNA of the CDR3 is TGTGCCAGCTCACCAGGAGCGGTCCTCAGATACGAGCAGTACTTC. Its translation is CASSPGAVLRYEQYF.

DNA of the CDR3: TGTGCCAGCAGCCCCACCCCCACAGGGGGAGGTGAGCAGTTCTTC. It specifies CASSPTPTGGGEQFF. The chain employs TRBV5-6 and TRBJ2-1, with 8 bases lining up with TRBD1. The ends lost 4 bases at V and 9 bases at J; junction bases unmatched: 12. CDR3 size: 15 residues. Germline lookup yields CDR1 SGHDT and CDR2 YYEEEE.

CDR3 residues: CATSRDRGGSGELFF. The CDR3 nucleotides read TGTGCCACCAGCAGAGATCGAGGGGGCAGCGGGGAGCTGTTTTTT. This chain links TRBV15 with TRBJ2-2; 7 bases line up with TRBD1. The CDR3 is made up of 15 amino acids. Germline V gene lookup returns CDR1 LNHNV and CDR2 YYDKDF (reference sequence). The V segment lost 0 bases and the J segment 7 bases; nucleotides outside the gene matches: 5.

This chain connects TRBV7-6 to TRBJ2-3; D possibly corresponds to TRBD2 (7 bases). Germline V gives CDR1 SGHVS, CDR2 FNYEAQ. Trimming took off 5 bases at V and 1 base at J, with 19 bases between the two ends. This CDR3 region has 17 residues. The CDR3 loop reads CASSLSRGGDGTDTQYF. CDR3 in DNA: TGTGCCAGCAGCCTCTCGAGGGGGGGCGACGGCACAGATACGCAGTATTTT.

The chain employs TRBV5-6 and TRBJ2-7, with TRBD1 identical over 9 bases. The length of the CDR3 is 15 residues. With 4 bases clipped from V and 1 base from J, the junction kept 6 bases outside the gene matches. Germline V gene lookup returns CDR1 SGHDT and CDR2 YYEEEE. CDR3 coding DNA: TGTGCCAGCAGCCCGTTGGGGACAGGGTCCTACGAGCAGTACTTC. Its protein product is CASSPLGTGSYEQYF. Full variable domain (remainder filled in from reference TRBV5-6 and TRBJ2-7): DAGVTQSPTHLIKTRGQQVTLRCSPKSGHDTVSWYQQALGQGPQFIFQYYEEEERQRGNFPDRFSGHQFPNYSSELNVNALLLGDSALYLCASSPLGTGSYEQYFGPGTRLTVT.

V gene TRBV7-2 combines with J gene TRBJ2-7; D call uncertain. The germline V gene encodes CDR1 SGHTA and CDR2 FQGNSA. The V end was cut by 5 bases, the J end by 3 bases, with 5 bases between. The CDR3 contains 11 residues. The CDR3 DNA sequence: TGTGCCAGCAGCCTCCTCTACGAGCAGTACTTC. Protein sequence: CASSLLYEQYF. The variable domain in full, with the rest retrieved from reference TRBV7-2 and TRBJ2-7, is GAGVSQSPSNKVTEKGKDVELRCDPISGHTALYWYRQSLGQGLEFLIYFQGNSAPDKSGLPSDRFSAERTGGSVSTLTIQRTQQEDSAVYLCASSLLYEQYFGPGTRLTVT.

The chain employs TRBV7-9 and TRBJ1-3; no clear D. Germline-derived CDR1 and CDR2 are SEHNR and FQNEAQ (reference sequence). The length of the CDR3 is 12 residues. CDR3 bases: TGTGCGCGGGTCGAGGCCGGAAACACCATATATTTT. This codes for CARVEAGNTIYF.

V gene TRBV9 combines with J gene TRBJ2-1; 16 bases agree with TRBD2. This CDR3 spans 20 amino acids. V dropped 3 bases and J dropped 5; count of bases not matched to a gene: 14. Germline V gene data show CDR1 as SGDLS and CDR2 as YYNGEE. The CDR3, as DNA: TGTGCCAGCAGCGCCGGGCCGCCGGGACTAGCGGGGGGGTCCAACAATGAGCAGTTCTTC. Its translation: CASSAGPPGLAGGSNNEQFF.

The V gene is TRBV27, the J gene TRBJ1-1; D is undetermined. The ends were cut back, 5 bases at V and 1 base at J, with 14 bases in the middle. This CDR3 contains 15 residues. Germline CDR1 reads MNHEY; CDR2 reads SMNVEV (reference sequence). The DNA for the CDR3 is TGTGCCAGCAGTCGTACGGGAAACTCGAACACTGAAGCTTTCTTT. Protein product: CASSRTGNSNTEAFF.

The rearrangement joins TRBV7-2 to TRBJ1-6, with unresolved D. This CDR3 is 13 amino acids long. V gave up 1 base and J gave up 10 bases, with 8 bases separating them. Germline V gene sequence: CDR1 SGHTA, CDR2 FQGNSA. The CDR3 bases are TGTGCCAGCAGCTTAGACAGCCCATCACCCCTCCACTTT. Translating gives CASSLDSPSPLHF.

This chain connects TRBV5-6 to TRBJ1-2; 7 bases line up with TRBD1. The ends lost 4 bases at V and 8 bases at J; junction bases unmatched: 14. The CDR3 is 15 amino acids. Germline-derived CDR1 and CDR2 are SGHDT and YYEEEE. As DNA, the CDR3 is TGTGCCAGCAGCCGCGGGGACAGTCCTATGGGAGGCTACACCTTC. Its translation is CASSRGDSPMGGYTF.

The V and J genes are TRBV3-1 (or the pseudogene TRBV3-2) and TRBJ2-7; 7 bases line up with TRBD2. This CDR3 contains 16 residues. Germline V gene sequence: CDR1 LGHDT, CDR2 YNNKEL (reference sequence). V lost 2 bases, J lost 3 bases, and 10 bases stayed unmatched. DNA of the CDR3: TGTGCCAGCAGCCAACTCTTCAGCGGGGCGAGCTACGAGCAGTACTTC. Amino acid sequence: CASSQLFSGASYEQYF.

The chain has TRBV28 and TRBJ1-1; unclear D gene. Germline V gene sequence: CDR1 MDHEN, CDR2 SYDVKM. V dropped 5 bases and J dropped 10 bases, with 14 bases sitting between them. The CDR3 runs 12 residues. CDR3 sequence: CASSVDLQSAFF. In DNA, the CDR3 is TGTGCCAGCAGTGTCGACTTACAATCAGCTTTCTTT.